This TCR beta chain was observed in a study of T-cell memory formation after mild COVID-19. Background on the study: There were largely donor-specific TCR clusters.

This clonotype came up many times. Its antigen is as yet unknown. Study-level points and caveats: Detection of some responders pre-infection suggested pre-existing cross-reactive memory T cells participated. Contracting CD4+ clones sat mainly in CM and EM; CD8+ in EMRA.

The germline V and J ends were trimmed by 3 bases and 5 bases, with 10 bases remaining between them. The CDR3 covers 14 residues. From the 5' RACE reads, TCRdb called clonotypes with MiXCR, one entry per CDR3 protein. The profile shows 200,000 to 250,000 distinct CDR3 sequences, roughly 10% of them singletons. This receptor was obtained from a man between 18 and 29 years old who had mild COVID-19 (a few samples of this study predate the infection). Cell type and time point are not known. The chain is built from TRBV12-3 or TRBV12-4 and TRBJ2-2; D uncertain. Sequences were obtained from PBMCs or a T cell subset sorted from them (not recorded which). The DNA for the CDR3 is TGTGCCAGCAGTTTTACCCGGACGACCGGGGAGCTGTTTTTT. It translates to CASSFTRTTGELFF.